Below, 9 T cell receptor beta chains from the same sample are listed, as sequenced in a study of cytomegalovirus exposure and HLA in healthy donors. Use of 60 Vbeta and 13 Jbeta primers characterized the PCR. TCRdb's table, derived via immunoSEQ multiplex PCR, lists solely in-frame clones and lacks some. Seen here are fewer than 250,000 clones, roughly 87% observed once, and the top ten hold roughly 6%. The sequenced sample consisted of PBMCs. The receptors stem from a man aged 40-55 years in good health and CMV-seropositive.

The rearrangement uses TRBV6-5 and TRBJ2-7, with D possibly matching TRBD2 (5 bases). V dropped 5 bases and J dropped 6 bases, with 17 bases sitting between them. In germline, CDR1 is MNHEY, CDR2 SVGAGI. CDR3 length: 14 residues. The CDR3 DNA is TGTGCCAGCAGTCCTGAAGGGAGACCGTCCGAGCAGTACGTC. Protein sequence: CASSPEGRPSEQYV.

The genes are TRBV7-8 and TRBJ2-7, with 7 bases that match TRBD1. Germline lookup yields CDR1 SGHVS and CDR2 FQNEAQ. Losses at the gene ends were 0 bases for V and 2 bases for J; bases not matched to a gene: 7. CDR3 length equals 16 residues. The CDR3 DNA reads as TGTGCCAGCAGCTTAGCCAGACAGGGTATTACCTACGAGCAGTACTTC. This encodes CASSLARQGITYEQYF.

V gene TRBV2 combines with J gene TRBJ2-7; D is possibly TRBD1 (6 bases). Between the trimmed V and J ends, which lost 6 bases and 12 bases, there was a span of 18 bases. From germline, CDR1 is SNHLY and CDR2 FYNNEI. The CDR3 is made up of 12 amino acids. CDR3 nucleotide sequence: TGTGCCAGCAGGTACAGGGAGTCGAGTCCGTACGTC. Its translation: CASRYRESSPYV.

Note on this clone: Other DNA sequences in the sample encode the same CDR3. The V gene is TRBV30, the J gene TRBJ1-2, with 7 nucleotides matching TRBD1. This CDR3 region has 17 residues. V lost 4 bases to trimming and J lost 10 bases; unmatched junction nucleotides: 24. The germline gives CDR1 GTSNPN, CDR2 SVGIG (reference sequence). The CDR3 DNA reads as TGTGCCTGGATTCTTCCGGACAGGAGCCTCTATTCTGGCACCTACACCTTC. This gives the protein CAWILPDRSLYSGTYTF.

This clone was counted once. The chain joins TRBV5-1 to TRBJ1-1; no firm D call. V was cut by 1 base and J by 6 bases, with 13 bases left in between. The CDR3 has 14 amino acids. The V gene's germline CDR1 is SGHRS and CDR2 YFSETQ. CDR3 loop: CASSLRDPSAEAFF. CDR3 nucleotide sequence: TGCGCCAGCAGCTTGCGAGACCCTAGCGCTGAAGCTTTCTTT. Full variable domain (outside the CDR3, taken from reference TRBV5-1 and TRBJ1-1): KAGVTQTPRYLIKTRGQQVTLSCSPISGHRSVSWYQQTPGQGLQFLFEYFSETQRNKGNFPGRFSGRQFSNSRSEMNVSTLELGDSALYLCASSLRDPSAEAFFGQGTRLTVV.

V and J are TRBV7-9 and TRBJ2-7, with 10 bases aligning to TRBD2. V dropped 2 bases and J dropped 6; count of bases not matched to a gene: 13. The CDR3 runs to 17 residues. Germline loops: CDR1 SEHNR, CDR2 FQNEAQ (reference sequence). The CDR3 region is CASSLFEGGLAEGEQYF. DNA for the CDR3: TGTGCCAGCAGCTTATTCGAGGGTGGACTAGCGGAAGGCGAGCAGTACTTC.

CDR3 DNA sequence: TGTGCCAGTACCCAACAGGGTCCTGGAAACACCATATATTTT. Protein sequence: CASTQQGPGNTIYF. The V and J genes are TRBV19 and TRBJ1-3, with a tentative D call TRBD1 (6 bases). This CDR3 is built from 14 residues. V lost 7 bases and J lost 2, with 12 bases in between. The germline V gene encodes CDR1 LNHDA and CDR2 SQIVND (reference sequence). The full variable domain, rest sourced from reference TRBV19 and TRBJ1-3, is DGGITQSPKYLFRKEGQNVTLSCEQNLNHDAMYWYRQDPGQGLRLIYYSQIVNDFQKGDIAEGYSVSREKKESFPLTVTSAQKNPTAFYLCASTQQGPGNTIYFGEGSWLTVV.

The chain employs TRBV27 and TRBJ2-2; 7 bases agree with TRBD2. In germline, CDR1 is MNHEY, CDR2 SMNVEV (reference sequence). CDR3 length: 17 residues. The trim removed 0 bases at V and 7 bases at J, leaving 11 bases unmatched. In nucleotides, the CDR3 is TGTGCCAGCAGTTTATCGATGGCTCGCGGGAGTGGCGGGGAGCTGTTTTTT. Translated, it gives CASSLSMARGSGGELFF.

The chain uses TRBV6-5 and TRBJ2-7; TRBD2 matches 7 bases. Germline assignment: CDR1 MNHEY and CDR2 SVGAGI. The CDR3 length is 14 residues. The J segment lost 3 bases and the V segment lost 6 bases, leaving 8 bases of the junction unmatched. The CDR3 region is CASRPPLALYEQYF. The CDR3 DNA follows: TGTGCCAGCAGACCTCCACTAGCGCTCTACGAGCAGTACTTC.